This T cell receptor beta chain was identified during a study of blood T cells in healthy people across ages. A J-beta primer mix and a sample-barcoded 5' primer were used in a second PCR of about 7 to 12 cycles. TCRdb re-called the 5' RACE reads through MiXCR, storing one row per CDR3 protein. The repertoire has about 1.5 million distinct CDR3 sequences, under 55% of them found once; the top ten carry about 4%. Germline V gene sequence: CDR1 MGHRA, CDR2 YSYEKL. V shed 5 bases, J shed 4 bases, and the junction held 7 bases outside the gene matches. The CDR3 is made up of 15 amino acids. This clonotype has more than one count but fewer than ten. Its specificity is not known. Study observations and caveats: With unsorted PBMCs, a conclusive comparison of naive versus antigen-experienced cells was not possible. There was a strong correlation between TCR beta diversity and naive T cell percentage.

Per individual sample, total RNA of at least 5 micrograms was extracted. Sequencing was carried out using blood. This chain joins TRBV4-1 and TRBJ2-2; 7 nucleotides agree with TRBD1. This TCR was recovered from a woman younger than 30 in good health. CDR3 protein: CASSFYPGGTGELFF. In DNA, the CDR3 is TGCGCCAGCAGCTTCTATCCAGGGGGCACCGGGGAGCTGTTTTTT.